Listed here is a single T cell receptor (beta chain). What it recognizes is unknown. This sample is part of a study of cytomegalovirus exposure and HLA in healthy donors. Points from the study as a whole: In a later analysis, a missense DCLRE1C variant was linked to TCR beta V- and J-gene trimming.

The PCR contained 60 Vbeta and 13 Jbeta primers. Libraries were prepared by immunoSEQ multiplex PCR; TCRdb keeps only in-frame clonotypes and omits some of them. The table lists under 200,000 clones, around 80% of them singletons, with approximately 2% in the top ten. CDR1 MNHEY and CDR2 SVGAGI come from the germline V gene. The CDR3 is 15 residues long. V was clipped by 6 bases and J by 2 bases; unmatched bases: 6. When sampled, the donors appeared nominally healthy, though they likely had unrecorded immune exposures. The chain combines TRBV6-5 with TRBJ2-7; 11 bases map to TRBD2. The sequence was collected from a man between 18 and 35 years old in good health and CMV-seronegative. The material sequenced was PBMCs. The CDR3 region has the DNA TGTGCCAGCAGCGCAACTAGCGGGGGAACCTACGAGCAGTACTTC. Translating gives CASSATSGGTYEQYF.